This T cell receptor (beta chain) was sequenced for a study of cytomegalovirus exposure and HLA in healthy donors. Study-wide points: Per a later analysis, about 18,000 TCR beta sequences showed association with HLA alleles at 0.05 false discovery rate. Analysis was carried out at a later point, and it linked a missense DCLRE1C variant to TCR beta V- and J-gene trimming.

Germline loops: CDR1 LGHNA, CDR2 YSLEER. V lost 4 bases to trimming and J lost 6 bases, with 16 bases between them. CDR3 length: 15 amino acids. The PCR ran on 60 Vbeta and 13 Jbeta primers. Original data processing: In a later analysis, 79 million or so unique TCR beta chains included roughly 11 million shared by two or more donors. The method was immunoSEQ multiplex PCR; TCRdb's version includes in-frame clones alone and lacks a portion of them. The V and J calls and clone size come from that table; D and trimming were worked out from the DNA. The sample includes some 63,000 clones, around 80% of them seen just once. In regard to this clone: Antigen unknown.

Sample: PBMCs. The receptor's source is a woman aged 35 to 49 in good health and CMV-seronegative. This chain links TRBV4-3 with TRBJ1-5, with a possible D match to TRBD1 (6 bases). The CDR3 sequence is CASSRDRFLAQPQHF. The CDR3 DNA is TGCGCCAGCAGCCGAGACAGGTTCCTGGCTCAGCCCCAGCATTTT.